These T cell receptor beta chains were read from a single sample in a study of response to subunit inactivated influenza vaccine. TCRdb reprocessed the RT-PCR reads with MiXCR, giving one entry per CDR3 protein. The sample shows more than 150,000 distinct CDR3 sequences, about 9% of them seen only once. The specimen was non-naive T cells sorted from PBMCs, collected on the day of vaccination. These receptors were collected from a man aged 50 or older who received an inactivated influenza vaccine. Each CDR3 is given with its conserved first and last residue. A D gene is named only where the DNA matches it firmly. Only some rows state a clone size, as once, few, many or a class for expanded clones.

v_call	j_call	d_call	clone_size	cdr3_nt	cdr3_aa
TRBV4-3	TRBJ2-2	NA	NA	TGCGCCAGCAGCCAAGACAGGAACACCGGGGAGCTGTTTTTT	CASSQDRNTGELFF
TRBV6-2/TRBV6-3	TRBJ1-2	NA	many	TGTGCCAGCACCAACTCCGGCGGGGGGTATTATGGCTACACCTTC	CASTNSGGGYYGYTF
TRBV24-1	TRBJ1-1	NA	many	TGTGCCACCAGCCCGGACGGAACTAACACTGAAGCTTTCTTT	CATSPDGTNTEAFF
TRBV28	TRBJ2-1	NA	few	TGTGCCAGCGCAAGCGGGTACAATGAGCAGTTCTTC	CASASGYNEQFF
TRBV20-1	TRBJ2-7	NA	once	TGCAGTGGTCTGGACAGTCCCTACGAGCAGTACTTC	CSGLDSPYEQYF
TRBV20-1	TRBJ1-1	NA	many	TGCAGTGCTAGAGTTATCCAGGGCGGCACTGAAGCTTTCTTT	CSARVIQGGTEAFF
TRBV5-1	TRBJ2-1	NA	many	TGCGCCAGCAGCCCCGGGACAACGTACAATGAGCAGTTCTTC	CASSPGTTYNEQFF
TRBV5-1	TRBJ2-5	NA	NA	TGCGCCAGCAGCTTGTATCCGGGGGCGAGAGATACCCAGTACTTC	CASSLYPGARDTQYF
TRBV11-1	TRBJ2-7	NA	few	TGTGCCAGCAGCCAGTCCGGGACGGCGTCCTACGAGCAGTACTTC	CASSQSGTASYEQYF
TRBV18	TRBJ2-7	NA	many	TGTGCCAGCTCACCGGGGGTCTTCTACGAGCAGTACTTC	CASSPGVFYEQYF
TRBV7-2	TRBJ1-5	NA	NA	TGTGCCAGCAGCTCCAGGGCAGGTCAGCCCCAGCATTTT	CASSSRAGQPQHF